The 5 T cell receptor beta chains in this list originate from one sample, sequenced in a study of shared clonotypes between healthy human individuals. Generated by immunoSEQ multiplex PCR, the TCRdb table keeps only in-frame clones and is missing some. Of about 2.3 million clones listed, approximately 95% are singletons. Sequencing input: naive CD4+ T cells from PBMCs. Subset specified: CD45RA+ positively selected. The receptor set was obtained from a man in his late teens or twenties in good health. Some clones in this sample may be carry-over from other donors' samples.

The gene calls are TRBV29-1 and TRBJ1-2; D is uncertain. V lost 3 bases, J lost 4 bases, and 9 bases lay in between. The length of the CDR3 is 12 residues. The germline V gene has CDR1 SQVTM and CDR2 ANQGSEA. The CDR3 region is CSVEEAIYGYTF. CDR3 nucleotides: TGCAGCGTTGAGGAAGCCATCTATGGCTACACCTTC. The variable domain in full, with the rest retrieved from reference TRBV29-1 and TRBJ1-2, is SAVISQKPSRDICQRGTSLTIQCQVDSQVTMMFWYRQQPGQSLTLIATANQGSEATYESGFVIDKFPISRPNLTFSTLTVSNMSPEDSSIYLCSVEEAIYGYTFGSGTRLTVV.

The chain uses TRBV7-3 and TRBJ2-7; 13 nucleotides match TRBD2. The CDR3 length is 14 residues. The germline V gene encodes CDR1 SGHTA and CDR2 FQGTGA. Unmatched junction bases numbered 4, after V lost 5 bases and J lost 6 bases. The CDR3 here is CASSLLAGGGEQYF. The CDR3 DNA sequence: TGTGCCAGCAGCCTACTAGCGGGAGGGGGCGAGCAGTACTTC.

The CDR3 here is CASSSPGRRGSEAFF. Written as DNA, the CDR3 is TGTGCCAGCAGCTCTCCAGGCAGACGGGGCTCTGAAGCTTTCTTT. This chain uses TRBV7-6 with TRBJ1-1, with D maybe TRBD1 (5 bases). V lost 4 bases and J lost 6, with 18 bases in between. CDR1 and CDR2 from the germline V gene are SGHVS and FNYEAQ. This CDR3 contains 15 residues.

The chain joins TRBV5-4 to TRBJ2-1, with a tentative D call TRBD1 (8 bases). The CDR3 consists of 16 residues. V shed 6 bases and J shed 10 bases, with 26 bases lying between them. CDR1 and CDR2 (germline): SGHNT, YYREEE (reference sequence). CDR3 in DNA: TGTGCCAGCACCATACTCGGGAGAACAGGGGGGGACGAGCAGTTCTTC. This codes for CASTILGRTGGDEQFF.

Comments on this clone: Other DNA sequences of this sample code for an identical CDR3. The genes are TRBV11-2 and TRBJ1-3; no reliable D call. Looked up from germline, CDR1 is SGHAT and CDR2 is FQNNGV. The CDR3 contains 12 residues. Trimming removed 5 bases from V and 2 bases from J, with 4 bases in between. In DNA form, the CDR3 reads TGTGCCAGCAGCCCCACTGGAAACACCATATATTTT. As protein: CASSPTGNTIYF. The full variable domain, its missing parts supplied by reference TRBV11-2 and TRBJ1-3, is EAGVAQSPRYKIIEKRQSVAFWCNPISGHATLYWYQQILGQGPKLLIQFQNNGVVDDSQLPKDRFSAERLKGVDSTLKIQPAKLEDSAVYLCASSPTGNTIYFGEGSWLTVV.